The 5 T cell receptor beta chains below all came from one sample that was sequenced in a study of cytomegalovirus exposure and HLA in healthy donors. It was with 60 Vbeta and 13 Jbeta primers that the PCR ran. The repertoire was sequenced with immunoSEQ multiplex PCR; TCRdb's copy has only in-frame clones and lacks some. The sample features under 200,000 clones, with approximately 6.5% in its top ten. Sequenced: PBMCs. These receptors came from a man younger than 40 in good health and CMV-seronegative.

This chain's CDR3 is CASSDQGRGNSPLHF. The CDR3 bases are TGTGCCAGCAGTGATCAGGGGAGGGGGAATTCACCCCTCCACTTT. The chain carries TRBV2 and TRBJ1-6, with D possibly matching TRBD1 (6 bases). Germline V gives CDR1 SNHLY, CDR2 FYNNEI. With 3 bases removed from V and 7 bases from J, the gap between germline ends came to 13 bases. The length of the CDR3 is 15 residues.

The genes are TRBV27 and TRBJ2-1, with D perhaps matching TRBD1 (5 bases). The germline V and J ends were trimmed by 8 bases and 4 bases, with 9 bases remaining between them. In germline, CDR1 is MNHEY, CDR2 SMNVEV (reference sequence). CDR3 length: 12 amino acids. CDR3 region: CASGRQYNEQFF. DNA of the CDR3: TGTGCCAGCGGTCGACAGTACAATGAGCAGTTCTTC.

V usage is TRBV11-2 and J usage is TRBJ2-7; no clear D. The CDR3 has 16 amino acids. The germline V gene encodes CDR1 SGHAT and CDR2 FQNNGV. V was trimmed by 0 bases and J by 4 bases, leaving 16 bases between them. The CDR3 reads CASSLDLHISLYEQYF. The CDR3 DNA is TGTGCCAGCAGCTTAGATTTGCACATATCCCTGTACGAGCAGTACTTC.

The CDR3 protein is CASSHNSEAGELFF. The CDR3 DNA reads as TGCGCCAGCAGCCACAATTCAGAGGCCGGGGAGCTGTTTTTT. The chain has TRBV4-1 and TRBJ2-2; the D is unclear. Germline CDR1 reads MGHRA; CDR2 reads YSYEKL. The CDR3 runs 14 residues. V shed 3 bases and J shed 6 bases, with 11 bases lying between them.

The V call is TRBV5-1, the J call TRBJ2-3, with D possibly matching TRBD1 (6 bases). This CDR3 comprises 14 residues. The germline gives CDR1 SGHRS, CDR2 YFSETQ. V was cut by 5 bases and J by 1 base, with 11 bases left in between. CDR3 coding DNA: TGCGCCAGCAGTTCACCAGGGGGCACAGATACGCAGTATTTT. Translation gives CASSSPGGTDTQYF.